What follows are 5 T cell receptor beta chains derived from one specimen sequenced in a study of shared clonotypes between healthy human individuals. The data were produced by immunoSEQ multiplex PCR, yet TCRdb's version contains in-frame clones alone and is incomplete. In the table there are roughly 510,000 clones, over 75% of which are singletons. The sample taken for sequencing was PBMCs. The receptor set was obtained from a woman between 40 and 50 years old in good health. Some clones in this sample may be carry-over from other donors' samples.

The J gene is TRBJ1-4, the V gene TRBV18; 8 bases match TRBD1. Germline CDR1 is KGHSH and CDR2 is LQKENI. The CDR3 runs 17 residues. V was clipped by 3 bases and J by 0 bases; unmatched bases: 6. The CDR3 nucleotides read TGTGCCAGCTCACCCCTCGACAGGGGAACAACTAATGAAAAACTGTTTTTT. Encoded protein: CASSPLDRGTTNEKLFF.

The V and J genes are TRBV29-1 and TRBJ2-2; possible D gene TRBD1, 6 bases. Germline CDR1 reads SQVTM; CDR2 reads ANQGSEA. This CDR3 has 20 amino acids. Trimming removed 0 bases from V and 7 bases from J, with 30 bases in between. CDR3 residues: CSVEEMFGDIRLLWVGELFF. CDR3 coding DNA: TGCAGCGTTGAAGAGATGTTCGGGGACATCCGGTTATTATGGGTCGGGGAGCTGTTTTTT.

This rearrangement joins TRBV30 to TRBJ2-7, with D tentatively TRBD2 (6 bases). This CDR3 is 14 amino acids long. The germline V and J ends were trimmed by 1 base and 2 bases, with 12 bases remaining between them. CDR1 and CDR2 from the germline V gene are GTSNPN and SVGIG (reference sequence). This CDR3 is CAWSGRAPPYEQYF. DNA of the CDR3: TGTGCCTGGAGTGGGAGGGCTCCCCCCTACGAGCAGTACTTC. Filled out from reference TRBV30 and TRBJ2-7, the complete variable domain reads SQTIHQWPATLVQPVGSPLSLECTVEGTSNPNLYWYRQAAGRGLQLLFYSVGIGQISSEVPQNLSASRPQDRQFILSSKKLLLSDSGFYLCAWSGRAPPYEQYFGPGTRLTVT.

The chain is built from TRBV29-1 and TRBJ1-2; no reliable D call. Trimming removed 4 bases from V and 12 bases from J, with 9 bases in between. There are 9 residues in the CDR3. Germline-derived CDR1 and CDR2 are SQVTM and ANQGSEA. The CDR3 DNA sequence: TGCAGCGTTGCAGGCCAGGACACCTTC. This encodes CSVAGQDTF.

The V gene is TRBV28, the J gene TRBJ2-7; the match to TRBD1 covers 9 bases. The germline gives CDR1 MDHEN, CDR2 SYDVKM. Unmatched junction bases numbered 12, after V lost 6 bases and J lost 3 bases. The CDR3 is 16 residues long. CDR3 sequence reads: CASSPRGQGAFYEQYF. CDR3 nucleotides: TGTGCCAGCAGCCCCAGGGGACAGGGCGCCTTCTACGAGCAGTACTTC.